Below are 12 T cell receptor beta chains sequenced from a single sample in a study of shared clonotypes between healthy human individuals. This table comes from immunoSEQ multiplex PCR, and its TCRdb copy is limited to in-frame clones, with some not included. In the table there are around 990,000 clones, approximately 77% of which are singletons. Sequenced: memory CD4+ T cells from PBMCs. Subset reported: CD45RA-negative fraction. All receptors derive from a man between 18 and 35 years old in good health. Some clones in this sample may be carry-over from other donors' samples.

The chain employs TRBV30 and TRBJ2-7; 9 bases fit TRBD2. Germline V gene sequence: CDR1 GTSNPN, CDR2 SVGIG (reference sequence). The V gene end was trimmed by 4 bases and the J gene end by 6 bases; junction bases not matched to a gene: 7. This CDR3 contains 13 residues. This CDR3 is CAWTPGTSTEQYF. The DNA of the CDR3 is TGTGCCTGGACCCCCGGGACTAGCACCGAGCAGTACTTC.

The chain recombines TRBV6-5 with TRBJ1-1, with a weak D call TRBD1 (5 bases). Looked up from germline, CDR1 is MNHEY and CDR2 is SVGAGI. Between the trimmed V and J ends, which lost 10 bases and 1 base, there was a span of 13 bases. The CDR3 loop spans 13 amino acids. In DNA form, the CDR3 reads TGTGCCACCCGCTTAGGGGCGAACACTGAAGCTTTCTTT. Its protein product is CATRLGANTEAFF.

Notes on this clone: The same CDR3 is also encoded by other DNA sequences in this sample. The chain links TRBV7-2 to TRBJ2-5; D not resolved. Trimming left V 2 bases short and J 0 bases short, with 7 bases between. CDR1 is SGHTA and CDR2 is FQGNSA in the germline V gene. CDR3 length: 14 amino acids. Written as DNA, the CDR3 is TGTGCCAGCAGCTTATTGGGCCACCAAGAGACCCAGTACTTC. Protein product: CASSLLGHQETQYF.

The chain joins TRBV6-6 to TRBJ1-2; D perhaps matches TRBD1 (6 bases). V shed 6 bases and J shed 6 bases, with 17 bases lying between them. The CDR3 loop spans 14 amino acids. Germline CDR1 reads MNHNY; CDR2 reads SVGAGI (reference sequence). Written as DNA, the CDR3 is TGTGCCAGCAGGGAAACCGGGACATCAAATGGCTACACCTTC. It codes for CASRETGTSNGYTF.

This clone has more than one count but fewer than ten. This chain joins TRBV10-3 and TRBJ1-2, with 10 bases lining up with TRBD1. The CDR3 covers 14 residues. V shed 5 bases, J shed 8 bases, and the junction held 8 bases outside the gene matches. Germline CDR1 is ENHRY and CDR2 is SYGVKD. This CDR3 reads CAISPGQGDRGYTF. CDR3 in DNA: TGTGCCATCAGTCCCGGACAGGGGGATCGAGGCTACACCTTC.

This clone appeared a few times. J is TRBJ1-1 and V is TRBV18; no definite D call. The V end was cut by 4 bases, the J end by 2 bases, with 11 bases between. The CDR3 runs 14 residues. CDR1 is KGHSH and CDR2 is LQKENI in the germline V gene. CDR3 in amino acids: CASSQSASNTEAFF. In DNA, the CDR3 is TGTGCCAGCTCACAATCAGCGAGTAACACTGAAGCTTTCTTT.

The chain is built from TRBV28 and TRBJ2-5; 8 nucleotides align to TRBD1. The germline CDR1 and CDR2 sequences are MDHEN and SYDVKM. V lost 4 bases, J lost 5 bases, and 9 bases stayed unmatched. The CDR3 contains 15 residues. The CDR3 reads CASSSSTGVKETQYF. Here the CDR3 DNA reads TGTGCCAGCAGTTCCTCGACAGGGGTAAAGGAGACCCAGTACTTC. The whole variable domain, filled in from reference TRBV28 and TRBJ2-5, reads DVKVTQSSRYLVKRTGEKVFLECVQDMDHENMFWYRQDPGLGLRLIYFSYDVKMKEKGDIPEGYSVSREKKERFSLILESASTNQTSMYLCASSSSTGVKETQYFGPGTRLLVL.

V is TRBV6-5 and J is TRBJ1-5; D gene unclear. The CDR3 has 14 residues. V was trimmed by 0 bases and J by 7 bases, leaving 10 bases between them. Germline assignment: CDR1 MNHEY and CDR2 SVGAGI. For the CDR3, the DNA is TGTGCCAGCAGTTACTCCAGTACGCGGCAGCCCCAGCATTTT. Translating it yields CASSYSSTRQPQHF.

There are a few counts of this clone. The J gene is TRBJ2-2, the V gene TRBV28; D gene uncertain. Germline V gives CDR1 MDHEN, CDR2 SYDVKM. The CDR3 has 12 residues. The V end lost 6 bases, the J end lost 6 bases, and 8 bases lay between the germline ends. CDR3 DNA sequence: TGTGCCAGCAGCCGCCCCGCCGGGGAGCTGTTTTTT. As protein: CASSRPAGELFF. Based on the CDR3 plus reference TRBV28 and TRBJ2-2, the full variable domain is DVKVTQSSRYLVKRTGEKVFLECVQDMDHENMFWYRQDPGLGLRLIYFSYDVKMKEKGDIPEGYSVSREKKERFSLILESASTNQTSMYLCASSRPAGELFFGEGSRLTVL.

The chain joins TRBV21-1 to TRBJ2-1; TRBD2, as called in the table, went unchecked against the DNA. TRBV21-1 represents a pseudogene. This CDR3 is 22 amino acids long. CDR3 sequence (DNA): TGTGCCAGCAGCAAAGTAAAACGGACAGGGGTTCGGACTAGCGGGAGGTACAATGAGCAGTTCTTC. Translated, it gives CASSKVKRTGVRTSGRYNEQFF.

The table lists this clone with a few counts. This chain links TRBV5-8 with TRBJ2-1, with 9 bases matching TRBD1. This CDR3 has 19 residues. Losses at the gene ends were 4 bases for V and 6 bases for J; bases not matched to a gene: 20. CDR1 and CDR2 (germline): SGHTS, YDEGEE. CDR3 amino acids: CASSPGTGKRTGGGNEQFF. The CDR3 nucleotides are TGTGCCAGCAGCCCAGGGACAGGGAAGAGGACGGGAGGAGGCAATGAGCAGTTCTTC.

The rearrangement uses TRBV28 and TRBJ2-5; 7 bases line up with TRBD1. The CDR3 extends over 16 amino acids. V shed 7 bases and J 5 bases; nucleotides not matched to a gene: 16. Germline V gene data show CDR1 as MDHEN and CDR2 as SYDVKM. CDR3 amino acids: CASTPTGALMWETQYF. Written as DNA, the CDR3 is TGTGCCAGCACCCCTACAGGGGCATTGATGTGGGAGACCCAGTACTTC.